This record looks at one T cell receptor (beta chain) sequence and its context. The sample is drawn from a study of blood T cell repertoires in COVID-19. Study-wide context: T cells, B-cell-depleted T cells, or PBMCs supplied cDNA or gDNA.

Here immunoSEQ multiplex PCR was the method, and the copy in TCRdb shows in-frame clones only, minus some. The sample lists some 42,000 clones, 70% to 90% seen once, with more than 2% in the top ten. The sequenced sample consisted of peripheral blood. The source is a human donor in a cohort sampled during active COVID-19.

The CDR3 nucleotides read TGTGCCAGCAGCCACAAAGGCGGGGGGGCTCGAGAGACCCAGTACTTC. Translating it yields CASSHKGGGARETQYF. This chain connects TRBV3-1 (or the pseudogene TRBV3-2) to TRBJ2-5; 9 bases are a match to TRBD2. CDR1 and CDR2 from the germline V gene are LGHDT and YNNKEL (reference sequence). The length of the CDR3 is 16 residues. The V and J ends lost 3 bases and 4 bases, in that order; junction bases with no gene match: 9.